The 7 T cell receptor beta chains reported below all come from one sample, sequenced in a study of spatial heterogeneity in lung cancer. The time point was: sample taken at primary tumor resection. Unsorted tumor, nontumor lung tissue or cryopreserved PBMC supplied the whole RNA. TCRdb analysed the 5' RACE reads with MiXCR anew, one entry per CDR3 protein. Among about 11,000 distinct CDR3 sequences, around 3.9% were seen once, and the ten largest hold about 7.6%. Sequencing was performed on normal lung tissue next to the tumor, taken at surgery. The receptors stem from a male donor with early-stage non-small cell lung cancer.

Many counts were recorded for this clonotype. Found in a library prepared for alpha chains, this beta chain is an off-target read, and its abundance has little meaning. The rearrangement joins TRBV20-1 to TRBJ2-6, with 7 bases matching TRBD2. CDR3 size: 14 residues. CDR1 DFQATT and CDR2 SNEGSKA come from the germline V gene (reference sequence). CDR3 residues: CSVGRASGANVLTF. The CDR3 coding sequence is TGCAGCGTTGGGAGGGCTTCTGGGGCCAACGTCCTGACTTTC.

Relative to its sample, this clonotype is medium-sized. This beta chain slipped into a library made for alpha chains as a stray read, so its size is not meaningful. V and J are TRBV20-1 and TRBJ1-1; a possible D gene is TRBD1 (6 bases). Per germline, CDR1 DFQATT and CDR2 SNEGSKA (reference sequence). The V and J ends lost 3 bases and 4 bases respectively, with 15 bases between them. The CDR3 is 14 amino acids. The CDR3 spells CSARTGILGTEAFF. In DNA, the CDR3 is TGCAGTGCTAGGACAGGCATTTTGGGCACTGAAGCTTTCTTT.

This clonotype has just a few counts. This beta chain is an off-target read within a library intended for alpha chains, so its frequency means little. J is TRBJ2-3 and V is TRBV7-2, with D hard to call. This CDR3 is 18 amino acids long. V was clipped by 1 base and J by 0 bases, with 17 bases between them. CDR1 and CDR2 from the germline V gene are SGHTA and FQGNSA. This CDR3 reads CASSLEVMGIASTDTQYF. The DNA of the CDR3 is TGTGCCAGCAGCTTAGAGGTGATGGGAATTGCTAGCACAGATACGCAGTATTTT.

At least ten counts were recorded for this clonotype. Since it is a stray read in a library aimed at alpha chains, this beta chain has a size that is not meaningful. The chain recombines TRBV20-1 with TRBJ1-4, with no clear D. V lost 1 base to trimming and J lost 3 bases, with 24 bases between them. The germline V gene has CDR1 DFQATT and CDR2 SNEGSKA (reference sequence). The CDR3 totals 19 residues. The CDR3 coding sequence is TGCAGTGCTAGAGTCGAAACCTTCCGATCGTCGAGCGCTAATGAAAAACTGTTTTTT. This translates into CSARVETFRSSSANEKLFF.

In its sample, this clonotype is medium-sized. Because the library targeted alpha chains, this beta chain is an off-target read whose size means little. The V gene is TRBV14, the J gene TRBJ1-5, with D perhaps TRBD1 (6 bases). The CDR3 consists of 17 residues. The V and J ends lost 0 bases and 4 bases respectively, with 16 bases between them. CDR1 is SGHDN, CDR2 FVKESK, per germline. The CDR3 here is CASSQDRSRTDNQPQHF. The CDR3 DNA reads as TGTGCCAGCAGCCAAGATCGCTCCAGGACAGATAATCAGCCCCAGCATTTT. Complete variable domain (other parts from reference TRBV14 and TRBJ1-5): EAGVTQFPSHSVIEKGQTVTLRCDPISGHDNLYWYRRVMGKEIKFLLHFVKESKQDESGMPNNRFLAERTGGTYSTLKVQPAELEDSGVYFCASSQDRSRTDNQPQHFGDGTRLSIL.

In this sample, this clonotype turned up many times. This beta chain is a stray sequence in a library constructed for alpha chains; its clone size is not meaningful. V usage is TRBV20-1 and J usage is TRBJ2-5, with TRBD2 matching 15 bases. Trimming took 6 bases from V and 2 from J; bases not matched to a gene: 10. Germline V gene sequence: CDR1 DFQATT, CDR2 SNEGSKA (reference sequence). The CDR3 runs to 17 residues. Here the CDR3 reads CSAPRTSGGGRQETQYF. The CDR3 nucleotides are TGCAGTGCCCCCCGGACTAGCGGGGGGGGGAGACAAGAGACCCAGTACTTC.

The sample holds a few counts of this clonotype. This beta chain is an unintended read in a library built for alpha chains; its size means little. This rearrangement joins TRBV28 to TRBJ1-2, with 11 nucleotides matching TRBD1. The V gene's germline CDR1 is MDHEN and CDR2 SYDVKM. V dropped 1 base and J dropped 6; count of bases not matched to a gene: 4. The CDR3 spans 15 residues. The CDR3 DNA is TGTGCCAGCAGTTTATTCGGACAGGGGGCGAATGGCTACACCTTC. Encoded protein: CASSLFGQGANGYTF.